One sample yielded the 23 T cell receptor beta chains listed below, sequenced in a study of cytomegalovirus exposure and HLA in healthy donors. Primers for the PCR totalled 60 Vbeta and 13 Jbeta. Profiling relied on immunoSEQ multiplex PCR, and the TCRdb table lists in-frame clones only, not all of them. In the table there are 150,000 to 200,000 clones, 82% of which are singletons. The sequenced sample consisted of PBMCs. All receptors derive from a girl under 18 in good health and CMV-seropositive.

The J gene is TRBJ2-5, the V gene TRBV4-3; 7 nucleotides match TRBD1. The J segment lost 2 bases and the V segment lost 2 bases, leaving 5 bases of the junction unmatched. Per the germline V gene, CDR1 is LGHNA and CDR2 is YSLEER. The length of the CDR3 is 15 residues. CDR3 coding DNA: TGCGCCAGCAGCCAATACAGGGGTAGGCAAGAGACCCAGTACTTC. This gives the protein CASSQYRGRQETQYF.

The rearrangement uses TRBV27 and TRBJ1-4; weak D call: TRBD1 (6 bases). Trimming left V 6 bases short and J 8 bases short, with 16 bases between. CDR3 length: 14 residues. In germline, CDR1 is MNHEY, CDR2 SMNVEV (reference sequence). The CDR3 loop is CASREYRAGEKLFF. The DNA of the CDR3 is TGTGCCAGCAGAGAGTACAGGGCTGGCGAAAAACTGTTTTTT.

V usage is TRBV10-3 and J usage is TRBJ2-5; D not resolved. Per the germline V gene, CDR1 is ENHRY and CDR2 is SYGVKD. Trimming removed 6 bases at V and 3 bases at J, with 5 bases between. The CDR3 extends over 11 amino acids. The CDR3 coding sequence is TGTGCCATCAGCGTAGAAGAGACCCAGTACTTC. Its protein is CAISVEETQYF.

The J gene is TRBJ1-5, the V gene TRBV5-8; D is uncertain. CDR3 length: 16 amino acids. V lost 4 bases and J lost 2, with 16 bases in between. From germline, CDR1 is SGHTS and CDR2 YDEGEE. The CDR3 sequence: CASSLPHGVGNQPQHF. The CDR3, as DNA: TGTGCCAGCAGCCTACCCCACGGGGTTGGCAATCAGCCCCAGCATTTT.

The chain uses TRBV7-9 and TRBJ1-1; D ambiguous. The CDR3 runs to 14 residues. In germline, CDR1 is SEHNR, CDR2 FQNEAQ (reference sequence). V was clipped by 3 bases and J by 1 base, with 9 bases between them. Here the CDR3 DNA reads TGTGCCAGCAGCTTGGCAGGCCCGAACACTGAAGCTTTCTTT. It specifies CASSLAGPNTEAFF.

This sequence joins TRBV18 and TRBJ2-2, with 8 positions matching TRBD1. Per germline, CDR1 KGHSH and CDR2 LQKENI. The CDR3 extends over 18 amino acids. The trim removed 5 bases at V and 3 bases at J, leaving 14 bases unmatched. CDR3 in DNA: TGTGCCAGCTCATCAATGCTCGGACAGGGAAGTTACACCGGGGAGCTGTTTTTT. Residues: CASSSMLGQGSYTGELFF.

V usage is TRBV20-1 and J usage is TRBJ2-5; D remains ambiguous. Trimming shortened V by 2 bases and J by 2 bases, and 3 bases separated the two germline ends. Per germline, CDR1 DFQATT and CDR2 SNEGSKA (reference sequence). CDR3 length: 11 residues. This CDR3 is CSARPQETQYF. The CDR3 DNA reads TGCAGTGCTAGACCTCAAGAGACCCAGTACTTC.

The chain carries TRBV5-1 and TRBJ2-1; D is possibly TRBD1 (5 bases). This CDR3 is 15 amino acids long. V was clipped by 5 bases and J by 0 bases, with 12 bases between them. The germline CDR1 and CDR2 sequences are SGHRS and YFSETQ. CDR3 amino acids: CASSRGPDSYNEQFF. The CDR3 bases are TGCGCCAGCAGTAGGGGCCCCGACTCCTACAATGAGCAGTTCTTC.

The chain has TRBV28 and TRBJ1-1; D perhaps matches TRBD1 (5 bases). CDR3 size: 14 residues. V was pared by 4 bases and J by 7 bases, with 16 bases between. The germline CDR1 and CDR2 sequences are MDHEN and SYDVKM. The DNA for the CDR3 is TGTGCCAGCAGTTCCCGACAGTACAGTGGTGAAGCTTTCTTT. It specifies CASSSRQYSGEAFF.

This clone was seen just once. This chain uses TRBV28 with TRBJ1-2; TRBD1 matches 8 bases. CDR3 length: 14 residues. The junction had 4 bases not matched to a gene; V was cut back by 5 bases and J by 2 bases. Germline CDR1 is MDHEN and CDR2 is SYDVKM. This chain's CDR3 is CASSPGGANYGYTF. The CDR3 nucleotides are TGTGCCAGCAGTCCAGGGGGCGCGAACTATGGCTACACCTTC.

This clone was recorded a few times. The CDR3 sequence is CASSLARANTGELFF. The DNA of the CDR3 is TGTGCCAGCAGCTTAGCCAGGGCGAACACCGGGGAGCTGTTTTTT. This sequence joins TRBV11-2 and TRBJ2-2; possibly TRBD1 for D (5 bases). Germline CDR1 is SGHAT and CDR2 is FQNNGV. The CDR3 is made up of 15 amino acids. The ends were cut back, 1 base at V and 0 bases at J, with 6 bases in the middle. The full variable domain, completed using reference TRBV11-2 and TRBJ2-2, is EAGVAQSPRYKIIEKRQSVAFWCNPISGHATLYWYQQILGQGPKLLIQFQNNGVVDDSQLPKDRFSAERLKGVDSTLKIQPAKLEDSAVYLCASSLARANTGELFFGEGSRLTVL.

The chain uses TRBV6-1 and TRBJ2-7; a weak D match, TRBD2 (5 bases). CDR1 and CDR2 from the germline V gene are MNHNS and SASEGT. The CDR3 runs to 13 residues. V was pared by 6 bases and J by 0 bases, with 9 bases between. As DNA, the CDR3 is TGTGCCAGCAGCCCGACTATCTCCTACGAGCAGTACTTC. Amino acid sequence: CASSPTISYEQYF.

The genes are TRBV2 and TRBJ1-4, with 8 positions matching TRBD1. This CDR3 comprises 14 residues. Unmatched junction bases numbered 9, after V lost 7 bases and J lost 8 bases. The germline V gene encodes CDR1 SNHLY and CDR2 FYNNEI. The CDR3 DNA reads as TGTGCCAGCACCCGACAGGGGTGGGAGGAAAAACTGTTTTTT. Amino acids: CASTRQGWEEKLFF.

J is TRBJ1-2 and V is TRBV7-9; the match to TRBD1 covers 9 bases. The CDR3 has 17 residues. J was trimmed by 0 bases and V by 5 bases; bases with no gene match: 10. Per the germline V gene, CDR1 is SEHNR and CDR2 is FQNEAQ (reference sequence). DNA of the CDR3: TGTGCCAGCAGCCGGTGGACAGGGGTAGTCTCTAACTATGGCTACACCTTC. Its translation is CASSRWTGVVSNYGYTF.

The V gene is TRBV7-6, the J gene TRBJ2-7, with 8 bases fitting TRBD1. CDR1 is SGHVS, CDR2 FNYEAQ, per germline. The CDR3 covers 16 residues. Trimming at V came to 1 base and at J to 1 base, leaving 6 bases not matched to a gene. The chain's CDR3 is CASSLEAGQGSYEQYF. The CDR3 coding sequence is TGTGCCAGCAGCTTAGAGGCCGGACAGGGATCCTACGAGCAGTACTTC.

This clone appeared a single time. The J gene is TRBJ2-5, the V gene TRBV2, with D unresolved. The CDR3 is 15 residues long. V was pared by 1 base and J by 2 bases, with 11 bases between. The germline V gene has CDR1 SNHLY and CDR2 FYNNEI. DNA of the CDR3: TGTGCCAGCAGTGAAGAGGTTGGCAGGCAAGAGACCCAGTACTTC. It encodes CASSEEVGRQETQYF.

This clone occurred once. The J gene is TRBJ1-5, the V gene TRBV28; D is possibly TRBD1 (6 bases). The CDR3 runs to 16 residues. Trimming shortened V by 3 bases and J by 7 bases, and 19 bases separated the two germline ends. Germline V lookup: CDR1 MDHEN, CDR2 SYDVKM. CDR3 nucleotide sequence: TGTGCCAGCAGTTTTTGGGGGCGCTCCCTTAGCCAGCCCCAGCATTTT. It translates to CASSFWGRSLSQPQHF.

This chain joins TRBV19 and TRBJ2-6, with 9 positions matching TRBD1. Germline trimming cut 8 bases from V and 0 bases from J; bases unmatched to any gene: 8. The CDR3 is made up of 17 amino acids. The germline CDR1 and CDR2 sequences are LNHDA and SQIVND (reference sequence). CDR3 region: CASQQGAFLSGANVLTF. For the CDR3, the DNA is TGTGCCAGTCAACAGGGGGCTTTCCTCTCTGGGGCCAACGTCCTGACTTTC.

The chain uses TRBV7-3 and TRBJ2-6; TRBD1 matches at 7 bases. Germline V gene data show CDR1 as SGHTA and CDR2 as FQGTGA. This CDR3 is 18 amino acids long. Trimming cost V 5 bases and J 0 bases; bases outside gene matches: 10. CDR3 sequence: CASSAATGTDSGANVLTF. The CDR3 DNA sequence: TGTGCCAGCAGCGCAGCAACCGGGACAGACTCTGGGGCCAACGTCCTGACTTTC.

The genes are TRBV28 and TRBJ1-1; 10 nucleotides match TRBD1. The ends lost 7 bases at V and 6 bases at J; junction bases unmatched: 8. This CDR3 is 14 amino acids long. Looked up from germline, CDR1 is MDHEN and CDR2 is SYDVKM. CDR3 coding DNA: TGTGCCAGCAATCCGGGACAGGGGTTATCTGAAGCTTTCTTT. Translating gives CASNPGQGLSEAFF.

This clone was found a few times. The rearrangement uses TRBV5-6 and TRBJ2-3, with 7 nucleotides matching TRBD2. The CDR3 is made up of 15 amino acids. Germline-derived CDR1 and CDR2 are SGHDT and YYEEEE. The trim removed 0 bases at V and 6 bases at J, leaving 7 bases unmatched. CDR3 DNA sequence: TGTGCCAGCAGCTTGGCCGGGGAGGGAGGGGATACGCAGTATTTT. Protein product: CASSLAGEGGDTQYF.

The J gene is TRBJ2-1, the V gene TRBV6-4; 11 nucleotides align to TRBD1. CDR1 MRHNA and CDR2 SNTAGT come from the germline V gene. J was trimmed by 15 bases and V by 4 bases; bases with no gene match: 8. This CDR3 region has 13 residues. The CDR3 DNA reads as TGTGCCAGCAGTGCAGGACAGGGGGCGCCAGGGTTCTTC. Protein product: CASSAGQGAPGFF.

The rearrangement uses TRBV5-6 and TRBJ1-1; D is perhaps TRBD1 (6 bases). V lost 2 bases, J lost 0 bases, and 11 bases lay in between. Germline CDR1 is SGHDT and CDR2 is YYEEEE. The CDR3 totals 15 residues. The CDR3 region is CASSFPGAMNTEAFF. CDR3 sequence (DNA): TGTGCCAGCAGCTTCCCAGGGGCGATGAACACTGAAGCTTTCTTT.